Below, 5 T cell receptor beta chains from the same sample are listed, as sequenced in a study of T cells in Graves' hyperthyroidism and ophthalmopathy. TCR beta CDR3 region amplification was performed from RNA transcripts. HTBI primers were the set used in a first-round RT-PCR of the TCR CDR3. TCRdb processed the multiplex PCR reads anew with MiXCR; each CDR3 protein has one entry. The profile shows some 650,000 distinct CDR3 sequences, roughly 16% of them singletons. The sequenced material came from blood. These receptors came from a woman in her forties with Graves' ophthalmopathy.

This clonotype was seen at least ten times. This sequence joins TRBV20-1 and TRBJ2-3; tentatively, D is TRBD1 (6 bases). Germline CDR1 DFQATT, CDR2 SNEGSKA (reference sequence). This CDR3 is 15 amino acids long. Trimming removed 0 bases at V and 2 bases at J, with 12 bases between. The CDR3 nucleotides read TGCAGTGCTAGAGATTCAGGGGCCTACACAGATACGCAGTATTTT. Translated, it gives CSARDSGAYTDTQYF.

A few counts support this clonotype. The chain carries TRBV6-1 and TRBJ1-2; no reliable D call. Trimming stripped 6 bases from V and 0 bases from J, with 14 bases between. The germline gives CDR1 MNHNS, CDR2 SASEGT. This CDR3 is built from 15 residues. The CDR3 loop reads CASSPGPWANYGYTF. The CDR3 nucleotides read TGTGCCAGCAGCCCCGGTCCTTGGGCTAACTATGGCTACACCTTC.

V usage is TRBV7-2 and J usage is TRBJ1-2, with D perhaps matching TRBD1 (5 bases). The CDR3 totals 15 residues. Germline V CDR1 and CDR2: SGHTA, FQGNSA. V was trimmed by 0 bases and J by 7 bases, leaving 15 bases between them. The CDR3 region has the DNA TGTGCCAGCAGCTTAGCGGGGACTGTGGTGGGTGGCTACACCTTC. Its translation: CASSLAGTVVGGYTF. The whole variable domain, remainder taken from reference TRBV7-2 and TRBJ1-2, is GAGVSQSPSNKVTEKGKDVELRCDPISGHTALYWYRQSLGQGLEFLIYFQGNSAPDKSGLPSDRFSAERTGGSVSTLTIQRTQQEDSAVYLCASSLAGTVVGGYTFGSGTRLTVV.

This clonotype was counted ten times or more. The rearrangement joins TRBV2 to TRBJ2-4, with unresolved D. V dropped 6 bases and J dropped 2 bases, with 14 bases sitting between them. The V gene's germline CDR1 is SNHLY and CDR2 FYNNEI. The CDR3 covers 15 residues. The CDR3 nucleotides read TGTGCCAGCAGGGAGTCTGCCACCACCAAAAACATTCAGTACTTC. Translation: CASRESATTKNIQYF. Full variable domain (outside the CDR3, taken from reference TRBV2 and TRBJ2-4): EPEVTQTPSHQVTQMGQEVILRCVPISNHLYFYWYRQILGQKVEFLVSFYNNEISEKSEIFDDQFSVERPDGSNFTLKIRSTKLEDSAMYFCASRESATTKNIQYFGAGTRLSVL.

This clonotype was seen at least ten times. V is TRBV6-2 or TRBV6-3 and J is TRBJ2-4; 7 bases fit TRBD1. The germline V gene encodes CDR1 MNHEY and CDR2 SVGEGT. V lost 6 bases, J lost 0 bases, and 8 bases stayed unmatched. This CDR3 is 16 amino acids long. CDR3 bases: TGTGCCAGCAGACTACAGGGGACCGTAGCCAAAAACATTCAGTACTTC. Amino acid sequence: CASRLQGTVAKNIQYF.